What follows are 23 T cell receptor beta chains derived from one specimen sequenced in a study of beta chain features in type 1 diabetes. The study reverse transcribed the entire isolated RNA, so it sequenced expressed TCRB transcripts. Data came from immunoSEQ multiplex PCR; TCRdb stores just in-frame clones and leaves some out. The sample holds some 410,000 clones, about 10% seen once. The source material was naive CD4+ T cells from blood. These receptors were collected from a woman aged 18-29 years in good health.

This chain's CDR3 is CASSPVANSPLHF. The DNA for the CDR3 is TGCGCCAGCAGCCCAGTAGCTAATTCACCCCTCCACTTT. V is TRBV4-1 and J is TRBJ1-6; no firm D call. V was shortened by 4 bases and J by 6 bases, with 7 bases between the two germline ends. Germline loops: CDR1 MGHRA, CDR2 YSYEKL. The CDR3 sequence is 13 residues long.

This clone has a handful of counts. The rearrangement uses TRBV5-1 and TRBJ2-7; D not certain. V lost 5 bases to trimming and J lost 2 bases, with 8 bases between them. The germline V gene has CDR1 SGHRS and CDR2 YFSETQ. This CDR3 is 12 amino acids long. The CDR3 DNA reads TGCGCCAGCAGTTACGGAACCTACGAGCAGTACGTC. Translating it yields CASSYGTYEQYV.

The V call is TRBV29-1, the J call TRBJ2-3; no clear D. Germline V gene data show CDR1 as SQVTM and CDR2 as ANQGSEA. There are 13 residues in the CDR3. Trimming left V 8 bases short and J 6 bases short, with 18 bases between. CDR3 sequence: CSYVPNFRDTQYF. In nucleotides, the CDR3 is TGCAGCTATGTCCCGAATTTTCGGGATACGCAGTATTTT.

This clone was picked up a small number of times. V is TRBV9 and J is TRBJ2-1; D gene unclear. The length of the CDR3 is 12 residues. V gave up 2 bases and J gave up 6 bases, with 6 bases separating them. Germline V gene sequence: CDR1 SGDLS, CDR2 YYNGEE. In nucleotides, the CDR3 is TGTGCCAGCAGCGTTGCAACCAATGAGCAGTTCTTC. Its protein product is CASSVATNEQFF.

The rearrangement uses TRBV7-2 and TRBJ2-2; TRBD1 matches at 7 bases. With 9 bases clipped from V and 0 bases from J, the junction kept 7 bases outside the gene matches. Germline CDR1 reads SGHTA; CDR2 reads FQGNSA. CDR3 length equals 15 residues. The CDR3 sequence is CASRPGTANTGELFF. As DNA, the CDR3 is TGTGCCAGTCGCCCCGGGACAGCGAACACCGGGGAGCTGTTTTTT.

Only a few counts were recorded for this clone. V and J are TRBV29-1 and TRBJ2-5; a possible D gene is TRBD2 (5 bases). V gave up 2 bases and J gave up 4 bases, with 14 bases separating them. This CDR3 has 14 residues. CDR1 and CDR2 from the germline V gene are SQVTM and ANQGSEA. The CDR3 DNA sequence: TGCAGCGTTGAACGTGGAGGATCAAGAGAGACCCAGTACTTC. Translation: CSVERGGSRETQYF.

This clone was found a few times. The V and J genes are TRBV7-2 and TRBJ2-7; TRBD2 agrees at 7 bases. Trimming took 5 bases from V and 2 from J; bases not matched to a gene: 15. Germline loops: CDR1 SGHTA, CDR2 FQGNSA. The CDR3 contains 17 residues. CDR3 DNA: TGTGCCAGCAGCCCGACCGGAGGCGGGAGAGGAGCCTACGAGCAGTACTTC. As protein: CASSPTGGGRGAYEQYF. Based on the CDR3 plus reference TRBV7-2 and TRBJ2-7, the full variable domain is GAGVSQSPSNKVTEKGKDVELRCDPISGHTALYWYRQSLGQGLEFLIYFQGNSAPDKSGLPSDRFSAERTGGSVSTLTIQRTQQEDSAVYLCASSPTGGGRGAYEQYFGPGTRLTVT.

The chain recombines TRBV11-3 with TRBJ2-3; D call uncertain. Trimming left V 0 bases short and J 7 bases short, with 5 bases between. The length of the CDR3 is 12 residues. CDR1 and CDR2 (germline): SGHNT, YENEEA. This chain's CDR3 is CASSLEQNTQYF. The CDR3 DNA follows: TGTGCCAGCAGCTTAGAACAGAATACGCAGTATTTT.

The J gene is TRBJ2-3, the V gene TRBV6-6; D might be TRBD1 (5 bases). The CDR3 length is 15 residues. From germline, CDR1 is MNHNY and CDR2 SVGAGI (reference sequence). Trimming removed 2 bases at V and 3 bases at J, with 12 bases between. CDR3 DNA sequence: TGTGCCAGCAGTTACCTTCAGGGTCGGACAGATACGCAGTATTTT. It translates to CASSYLQGRTDTQYF.

This clone has a handful of counts. The chain joins TRBV14 to TRBJ2-4, with D perhaps TRBD1 or TRBD2 (5 bases each). Germline CDR1 SGHDN, CDR2 FVKESK. The V gene lost 4 bases and the J gene lost 3 bases, with 13 bases spanning the gap. CDR3 length equals 15 residues. CDR3 residues: CASSPTGRVKNIQYF. The CDR3 DNA reads as TGTGCCAGCAGCCCTACGGGACGTGTCAAAAACATTCAGTACTTC. The whole variable domain, filled in from reference TRBV14 and TRBJ2-4, reads EAGVTQFPSHSVIEKGQTVTLRCDPISGHDNLYWYRRVMGKEIKFLLHFVKESKQDESGMPNNRFLAERTGGTYSTLKVQPAELEDSGVYFCASSPTGRVKNIQYFGAGTRLSVL.

This clone came up a few times. V usage is TRBV7-9 and J usage is TRBJ1-4; 7 nucleotides align to TRBD1. V shed 5 bases and J 6 bases; nucleotides not matched to a gene: 6. This CDR3 comprises 14 residues. Germline values: CDR1 SEHNR, CDR2 FQNEAQ (reference sequence). CDR3 sequence (DNA): TGTGCCAGCAGCGAACAGGGGTGGGATGAAAAACTGTTTTTT. As protein: CASSEQGWDEKLFF.

This clone was counted between two and nine times. V is TRBV2 and J is TRBJ2-6; D call uncertain. Germline-derived CDR1 and CDR2 are SNHLY and FYNNEI. The CDR3 runs to 15 residues. Trimming took 6 bases from V and 4 from J, leaving 13 bases between them. CDR3 protein: CASRERMVGANVLTF. The CDR3 bases are TGTGCCAGCAGGGAGCGAATGGTGGGGGCCAACGTCCTGACTTTC.

The chain employs TRBV30 and TRBJ1-1, with 8 bases that match TRBD1. Germline loops: CDR1 GTSNPN, CDR2 SVGIG (reference sequence). There are 18 residues in the CDR3. The J segment lost 1 base and the V segment lost 1 base, leaving 14 bases of the junction unmatched. The CDR3 nucleotides read TGTGCCTGGAGTGCTTTCAGGGGGACCGGGACAGGGAACACTGAAGCTTTCTTT. It translates to CAWSAFRGTGTGNTEAFF.

This clone was seen a handful of times. The chain's CDR3 is CASSFTSGREGYTQYF. The CDR3 nucleotides are TGTGCCAGCAGCTTCACTAGCGGGAGGGAGGGATATACGCAGTATTTT. The rearrangement links TRBV7-2 to TRBJ2-3, with TRBD2 matching 13 bases. V gave up 3 bases and J gave up 7 bases; unmatched junction bases: 7. The CDR3 runs 16 residues. Germline CDR1 SGHTA, CDR2 FQGNSA.

Only a few counts were recorded for this clone. The gene calls are TRBV6-1 and TRBJ1-4, with a possible D match to TRBD1 (5 bases). Trimming removed 8 bases from V and 7 bases from J, with 14 bases in between. Germline V CDR1 and CDR2: MNHNS, SASEGT. This CDR3 spans 13 amino acids. For the CDR3, the DNA is TGTGCCAGCGGCAGGCAGGGTGGTGAAAAACTGTTTTTT. Protein product: CASGRQGGEKLFF.

J is TRBJ1-2 and V is TRBV18; the D gene is possibly TRBD1 (6 bases). The germline V gene has CDR1 KGHSH and CDR2 LQKENI. The CDR3 totals 15 residues. V was cut by 3 bases and J by 6 bases, with 17 bases left in between. This chain's CDR3 is CASSPRTGPGDGYTF. The DNA for the CDR3 is TGTGCCAGCTCACCCCGAACAGGGCCAGGGGATGGCTACACCTTC.

The chain recombines TRBV11-2 with TRBJ2-7; D is perhaps TRBD1 or TRBD2 (5 bases each). The germline V gene encodes CDR1 SGHAT and CDR2 FQNNGV. This CDR3 has 15 amino acids. Deletions cut 6 bases from V and 2 bases from J, with 17 bases between. In DNA, the CDR3 is TGTGCCAGCAGAGCGTGGGGGAAAATCACCTACGAGCAGTACTTC. Its translation is CASRAWGKITYEQYF.

The table lists this clone with a few counts. CDR3 loop: CSVETGGRRLFF. The DNA for the CDR3 is TGCAGCGTTGAAACAGGGGGCCGGAGGCTGTTTTTT. The genes are TRBV29-1 and TRBJ1-4; 9 nucleotides align to TRBD1. This CDR3 has 12 amino acids. In germline, CDR1 is SQVTM, CDR2 ANQGSEA. V trimming: 2 bases; J trimming: 14 bases; junction bases outside the gene matches: 6.

The chain couples TRBV5-1 to TRBJ2-5, with TRBD2 matching over 8 bases. Germline-derived CDR1 and CDR2 are SGHRS and YFSETQ. V lost 5 bases to trimming and J lost 6 bases; unmatched junction nucleotides: 12. This CDR3 region has 15 residues. DNA for the CDR3: TGCGCCAGCAGAAAACCGGGACTAGACGTGCAGACCCAGTACTTC. This translates into CASRKPGLDVQTQYF. Filled out from reference TRBV5-1 and TRBJ2-5, the complete variable domain reads KAGVTQTPRYLIKTRGQQVTLSCSPISGHRSVSWYQQTPGQGLQFLFEYFSETQRNKGNFPGRFSGRQFSNSRSEMNVSTLELGDSALYLCASRKPGLDVQTQYFGPGTRLLVL.

The chain combines TRBV7-2 with TRBJ2-3, with no clear D. The CDR3 contains 13 residues. V gave up 3 bases and J gave up 5 bases, with 9 bases separating them. CDR1 and CDR2 from the germline V gene are SGHTA and FQGNSA. This CDR3 reads CASSLNLLDTQYF. The CDR3 nucleotides are TGTGCCAGCAGCTTGAACCTTCTAGATACGCAGTATTTT.

This clone was counted only a few times. CDR3 DNA: TGTGCCAGCAGCTCCGGACTAGCGGGAGCTAATGAGCAGTTCTTC. It translates to CASSSGLAGANEQFF. The chain couples TRBV4-2 to TRBJ2-1, with 13 positions matching TRBD2. Germline V CDR1 and CDR2: LGHNA, YNFKEQ. V shed 5 bases and J 7 bases; nucleotides not matched to a gene: 5. The CDR3 runs to 15 residues.

The chain uses TRBV6-5 and TRBJ2-3, with 9 bases identical to TRBD2. The CDR3 sequence is 15 residues long. CDR1 and CDR2 from the germline V gene are MNHEY and SVGAGI. After removal of 5 bases from V and 3 bases from J, the junction contained 6 bases not matched to a gene. CDR3 DNA: TGTGCCAGCAGTGCGCGGGGGGGCCGGACAGATACGCAGTATTTT. It translates to CASSARGGRTDTQYF.

This chain uses TRBV7-8 with TRBJ1-6; tentative D call: TRBD1 (5 bases). V was shortened by 7 bases and J by 7 bases, with 17 bases between the two germline ends. The CDR3 loop spans 15 amino acids. Per germline, CDR1 SGHVS and CDR2 FQNEAQ. CDR3 loop: CASTTAGRGNSPLHF. In nucleotides, the CDR3 is TGTGCCAGCACCACGGCAGGGCGCGGAAATTCACCCCTCCACTTT.